Listed below are T cell receptor beta chains from one sample, sequenced in a study of CD8 T cells in ankylosing spondylitis. MiXCR, run by TCRdb on the 5' RACE reads, gives a single entry per CDR3 protein. The repertoire includes around 130,000 distinct CDR3 sequences, more than 6.5% of them detected once, and 9.5% to 15% sits in the top ten. The sequenced sample consisted of blood, either unsorted or a sorted T cell fraction (not recorded which). The receptors originated from a male donor with ankylosing spondylitis or in good health (not recorded which). CDR3s include the opening cysteine and the closing phenylalanine or tryptophan. A D gene is named only where the DNA matches it firmly. Clone size is not always given. Where it is, it says once, few, many or a class for expanded clones.

v_gene,abundance,d_gene,j_gene,CDR3nt,CDR3aa
TRBV6-1,many,.,TRBJ1-5,TGTGCCAGCAGCCCTTATGGGGTGGCGCGGCCCCAGCATTTT,CASSPYGVARPQHF
TRBV9,many,TRBD1,TRBJ2-7,TGTGCCAGCACCCCGTTCCGGGACAGGGAAGCCGAGCAGTACTTC,CASTPFRDREAEQYF
TRBV20-1,many,TRBD2,TRBJ2-1,TGCAGTGCTAGCGCTAGCGGGGGCTACAGCTCCTACAATGAGCAGTTCTTC,CSASASGGYSSYNEQFF
TRBV5-1,many,TRBD2,TRBJ2-5,TGCGCCAGCAGCTTGATACTAGCGGGGTACCAAGAGACCCAGTACTTC,CASSLILAGYQETQYF
TRBV5-1,few,TRBD2,TRBJ2-5,TGCGCCAGCAGCTTGGCCGGGACTAGCGGGAGACAAGAGACCCAGTACTTC,CASSLAGTSGRQETQYF
TRBV20-1,many,TRBD1,TRBJ1-2,TGCAGTGCTATGGGACAGTGGGACTATGGCTACACCTTC,CSAMGQWDYGYTF
TRBV7-9,many,TRBD2,TRBJ2-1,TGTGCCAGCAGCTTTAGCGGGAACCCCTACAATGAGCAGTTCTTC,CASSFSGNPYNEQFF
TRBV18,many,.,TRBJ2-1,TGTGCCAGCTCATTCATTTCTAGCGTCTACAATGAGCAGTTCTTC,CASSFISSVYNEQFF
TRBV5-1,few,.,TRBJ2-1,TGCGCCAGCAGACGTGAACCCTCCTACAATGAGCAGTTCTTC,CASRREPSYNEQFF
TRBV4-2,many,TRBD1,TRBJ2-7,TGTGCCAGCAGCCAAGTACAGGGGTGGGGGTGGAGTAGCTACGAGCAGTACTTC,CASSQVQGWGWSSYEQYF
TRBV28,.,.,TRBJ1-1,TGTGCCAGCAGTCAAGGGGTCCGATGGGTCACTGAAGCTTTCTTT,CASSQGVRWVTEAFF
TRBV12-3/TRBV12-4,few,TRBD2,TRBJ2-5,TGTGCCAGCAGCGTAGCGGGGGGAAGAGAGACCCAGTACTTC,CASSVAGGRETQYF
TRBV9,many,.,TRBJ1-2,TGTGCCAGCAGCGTAAACTATGGCTACACCTTC,CASSVNYGYTF